These T cell receptor beta chains were read from a single sample in a study of TIL therapy for anti-PD-1-resistant metastatic lung cancer. TCRdb's copy holds only in-frame clones and misses some; the assay was immunoSEQ multiplex PCR. This sample has tens of thousands of clones, with 55% to 70% found just once. The sequenced sample was blood, obtained at baseline. Every receptor here comes from a person aged 25 to 85 with non-small cell lung cancer. CDR3s include the opening cysteine and the closing phenylalanine or tryptophan. Each record gives: clone size, V gene, D gene, J gene, CDR3 DNA, CDR3 protein. The D gene is left open where the match is weak. Some rows mark clone size as missing; the rest say once, few, many or name a class of expanded clone.

>NA|TRBV27|TRBD2|TRBJ2-3
TGTGCCAGCAGTGGGCTAGCGGGACTAAATACGCAGTATTTT
CASSGLAGLNTQYF
>NA|TRBV5-1|TRBD2|TRBJ2-1
TGCGCCAGCAGCTTGGGTAGCGGGGTTTCCTACAATGAGCAGTTCTTC
CASSLGSGVSYNEQFF
>few|TRBV30|NA|TRBJ1-2
TGTGCCTGGAGTAGGTTTGAGGGCTATGGCTACACCTTC
CAWSRFEGYGYTF
>NA|TRBV29-1|NA|TRBJ2-5
TGCAGCGTTGACCCCGGAGAGACCCAGTACTTC
CSVDPGETQYF
>NA|TRBV6-1|TRBD1|TRBJ1-2
TGTGCCAGCAGGAACCCTGGGGACAGCAACTATGGCTACACCTTC
CASRNPGDSNYGYTF
>NA|TRBV5-6|TRBD2|TRBJ2-3
TGTGCCAGCAGCTTGGGTCTAGCGGGAGATACGCAGTATTTT
CASSLGLAGDTQYF
>NA|TRBV1|NA|TRBJ2-5
TGCACCAGCAGCCCCTTCCGGCCTAGCGGAAAACAAGAGACCCAGTACTTC
CTSSPFRPSGKQETQYF
>NA|TRBV30|TRBD2|TRBJ2-3
TGTGCCTGGAGTGACGGACTAGCGGGGGTAGGAGATACGCAGTATTTT
CAWSDGLAGVGDTQYF
>few|TRBV7-8|NA|TRBJ1-6
TGTGCCAGCAGCTTACTGGGGGACCCAGATTCACCCCTCCACTTT
CASSLLGDPDSPLHF
>few|TRBV2|NA|TRBJ1-6
TGTGCCAGCAGTGAATATCTGACAGAAAATTCACCCCTCCACTTT
CASSEYLTENSPLHF
>NA|TRBV28|TRBD1|TRBJ2-1
TGTGCCAGCAGTTCCAGACAGGGGAGGAATGAGCAGTTCTTC
CASSSRQGRNEQFF
>NA|TRBV19|TRBD1|TRBJ1-3
TGTGCCAGCGGGACAGAGATTTACAACACCATATATTTT
CASGTEIYNTIYF
>NA|TRBV7-9|NA|TRBJ2-5
TGTGCCAGCAGCCGAACCGGGGGACAAGAGACCCAGTACTTC
CASSRTGGQETQYF
>NA|TRBV2|NA|TRBJ2-5
TGTGCCAGCAGTGAGGGAGAGACCCAGTACTTC
CASSEGETQYF
>NA|TRBV7-8|NA|TRBJ1-3
TGTGCCAGCAGCTTTAGTGGGGGCTCTGGAAACACCATATATTTT
CASSFSGGSGNTIYF
>many|TRBV4-2|NA|TRBJ2-7
TGTGCCAGCAGCCAAGAGTACCGGGGGTCCTACGAGCAGTACTTC
CASSQEYRGSYEQYF
>few|TRBV4-1|NA|TRBJ1-6
TGCGCCAGCAGCCGCACCGGGACACGCTATTCACCCCTCCACTTT
CASSRTGTRYSPLHF
>NA|TRBV6-5|NA|TRBJ1-4
TGTGCCAGCAGTTCCGTTACTTCAAATGAAAAACTGTTTTTT
CASSSVTSNEKLFF
>NA|TRBV19|NA|TRBJ2-3
TGTGCCAGTAGTCACCAACCTCCAGGGAGGGATACGCAGTATTTT
CASSHQPPGRDTQYF
>NA|TRBV5-1|NA|TRBJ2-3
TGCGCCAGCAGCCGGGCCAAGAGCACAGATACGCAGTATTTT
CASSRAKSTDTQYF
>NA|TRBV7-8|NA|TRBJ1-3
TGTGCCAGCAGCTTCCACCGACCCTCTGGAAACACCATATATTTT
CASSFHRPSGNTIYF
>few|TRBV5-1|NA|TRBJ1-1
TGCGCCAGCAGCCCCCAGAACACTGAAGCTTTCTTT
CASSPQNTEAFF
>NA|TRBV28|TRBD1|TRBJ1-1
TGTGCCAGCAGTGACAGGGGTAATACTGAAGCTTTCTTT
CASSDRGNTEAFF
>NA|TRBV9|NA|TRBJ1-1
TGTGCCAGCAGCCCCAGGACGGCCAACACTGAAGCTTTCTTT
CASSPRTANTEAFF
>few|TRBV9|NA|TRBJ1-1
TGTGCCAGCAGCGTAGTGGTGAACACTGAAGCTTTCTTT
CASSVVVNTEAFF
>NA|TRBV28|TRBD1|TRBJ1-5
TGTGCCAGCAGTTCCTCGGACAGGGAGGGTCAGCCCCAGCATTTT
CASSSSDREGQPQHF
>NA|TRBV19|TRBD2|TRBJ2-3
TGTGCCAGTAGTTCTAGCGGGAGAGTGGGTACGCAGTATTTT
CASSSSGRVGTQYF
>NA|TRBV19|NA|TRBJ2-3
TGTGCCAGTAGTATAGGATCGGGACTCACAGATACGCAGTATTTT
CASSIGSGLTDTQYF
>few|TRBV5-4|NA|TRBJ1-2
TGTGCCAGCAGGACTCGGGGTAACCCATATGGCTACACCTTC
CASRTRGNPYGYTF
>NA|TRBV30|NA|TRBJ2-3
TGTGCCTGGAACCGGGTCCTTAAAGATACGCAGTATTTT
CAWNRVLKDTQYF
>NA|TRBV6-1|NA|TRBJ2-3
TGTGCCAGCACTGGACAGCGACAAAGCACAGATACGCAGTATTTT
CASTGQRQSTDTQYF
>few|TRBV6-5|NA|TRBJ1-2
TGTGCCAGCAGTTACCTGGGGTATGGCTACACCTTC
CASSYLGYGYTF
>NA|TRBV15|NA|TRBJ2-5
TGTGCCACCAGCAGAACCCAAGAGACCCAGTACTTC
CATSRTQETQYF
>NA|TRBV7-3|TRBD2|TRBJ2-1
TGTGCCAGCAGCCTAATACTAGCGCCCTCCTACAATGAGCAGTTCTTC
CASSLILAPSYNEQFF
>NA|TRBV4-1|NA|TRBJ2-1
TGCGCCAGCAGCCAAGAGGCAGGCGGTAACCCCTCCTACAATGAGCAGTTCTTC
CASSQEAGGNPSYNEQFF
>NA|TRBV5-8|TRBD2|TRBJ2-7
TGTGCCAGCAGCTTGCGGCTAGCGGGGCCGGGGGAGCAGTACTTC
CASSLRLAGPGEQYF
>once|TRBV10-2|NA|TRBJ1-1
TGCGCCAGCAGCACTCAGAGGAACACTGAAGCTTTCTTT
CASSTQRNTEAFF
>NA|TRBV7-9|TRBD1|TRBJ1-5
TGTGCCAGCAGCCGGGGACAGGGTGGTGGTCAGCCCCAGCATTTT
CASSRGQGGGQPQHF
>NA|TRBV6-1|NA|TRBJ2-1
TGTGCCACCAGAGGGAGTCTGAATGAGCAGTTCTTC
CATRGSLNEQFF
>NA|TRBV5-1|TRBD1|TRBJ2-3
TGCGCCAGCACGGAATTTCACGGGACAGCCGGCACAGATACGCAGTATTTT
CASTEFHGTAGTDTQYF
>NA|TRBV6-5|NA|TRBJ1-2
TGTGCCAGCAGTTACTCCGGCAGGCAATATGGCTACACCTTC
CASSYSGRQYGYTF
>NA|TRBV10-1|TRBD2|TRBJ2-1
TGCGCCAGCAGTGACAATAGCGGGAATGAGCAGTTCTTC
CASSDNSGNEQFF
>NA|TRBV27|NA|TRBJ1-2
TGTGCCAGCAGAGGGGTTGGGCGGTCCTATGGCTACACCTTC
CASRGVGRSYGYTF
>once|TRBV5-1|NA|TRBJ2-1
TGCGCCAGCAGCCTGAGCTCCTACAATGAGCAGTTCTTC
CASSLSSYNEQFF
>NA|TRBV29-1|NA|TRBJ2-7
TGCAGCGTTGAAAAGGGGGGGGGCTCGTACTTC
CSVEKGGGSYF
>NA|TRBV5-4|NA|TRBJ2-2
TGTGCCAGCAGCTTGAGGCGGGATCCCACCGGGGAGCTGTTTTTT
CASSLRRDPTGELFF
>NA|TRBV7-6|NA|TRBJ1-1
TGTGCCAGCAGCTTATTTGAGGGGAACACTGAAGCTTTCTTT
CASSLFEGNTEAFF
>NA|TRBV5-1|TRBD2|TRBJ2-3
TGCGCCAGCAGCTTGGGCGCTAGCGGGAGCACAGATACGCAGTATTTT
CASSLGASGSTDTQYF
>NA|TRBV5-4|NA|TRBJ2-3
TGTGCCAGCAGCCGGACAGAAGATACGCAGTATTTT
CASSRTEDTQYF
>few|TRBV5-1|TRBD1|TRBJ1-1
TGCGCCAGCAGCCGGGACAGTCTGAACACTGAAGCTTTCTTT
CASSRDSLNTEAFF
>few|TRBV2|TRBD2|TRBJ2-3
TGTGCCAGCAGTGTCGCGGGAGCCATGCCCACAGATACGCAGTATTTT
CASSVAGAMPTDTQYF
>NA|TRBV14|NA|TRBJ2-7
TGTGCCAGCAGCCTCGCGGGACAGATCTACGAGCAGTACTTC
CASSLAGQIYEQYF
>NA|TRBV13|TRBD2|TRBJ2-7
TGTGCCAGTCGACTAGGGACTAGCGGAACGTTCCACCCCGTGCCTTACGAGCAGTACTTC
CASRLGTSGTFHPVPYEQYF
>NA|TRBV11-2|NA|TRBJ2-1
TGTGCCAGCAGCTTAGATCCCCAGAGCTCCTACAATGAGCAGTTCTTC
CASSLDPQSSYNEQFF
>few|TRBV10-3|TRBD2|TRBJ2-7
TGTGCCATCAGGGCCGGGACTAGCTCCTACGAGCAGTACTTC
CAIRAGTSSYEQYF